This TCR beta chain comes out of a study of CD8 T cells in cerebrospinal fluid in Alzheimer's disease. No participant had an acute infectious disease, and all were physically fit. General observations from the study: The largest CSF clone was proportionally bigger in mild cognitive impairment or Alzheimer's disease than controls. EBV-specific clones showed no enrichment in Alzheimer's patients and were not the top expanded clones.

This clonotype is medium-sized by frequency. Its specificity is not known. CSF cells underwent 10X single-cell V(D)J and 5' gene-expression profiling. TCRdb re-called the 10x single-cell sequencing reads; every CDR3 protein appears as one record, without DNA. Its clone listing holds 1,100 or so distinct CDR3 sequences. This CDR3 contains 15 residues. The V gene's germline CDR1 is DFQATT and CDR2 SNEGSKA (reference sequence). The chain joins TRBV20-1 to TRBJ1-6; TCRdb outputs TRBD1, but without DNA this stays unchecked. The source of this sequence is a human donor with Alzheimer's disease. Sequencing was performed on cerebrospinal fluid. The CDR3 loop reads CSARNRQGSFSPLHF.